One and the same sample provided the 29 T cell receptor beta chains below, sequenced in a study of cytomegalovirus exposure and HLA in healthy donors. The PCR used 60 Vbeta and 13 Jbeta primers. Libraries were prepared by immunoSEQ multiplex PCR; TCRdb keeps only in-frame clonotypes and omits some of them. The sample carries 150,000 to 200,000 clones, around 80% recorded once. The sample taken for sequencing was PBMCs. These receptors were collected from a woman in her fifties or sixties in good health and CMV-seropositive.

The CDR3 sequence is CASSHPSGEIEYYTF. CDR3 bases: TGCGCCAGCAGCCATCCCTCCGGGGAGATTGAGTACTACACCTTC. The chain combines TRBV4-1 with TRBJ1-2; D unclear. The CDR3 totals 15 residues. Trimming took 3 bases from V and 10 from J, leaving 21 bases between them. In germline, CDR1 is MGHRA, CDR2 YSYEKL.

This sequence joins TRBV11-2 and TRBJ2-3; 11 nucleotides agree with TRBD2. Germline CDR1 reads SGHAT; CDR2 reads FQNNGV. The CDR3 has 16 residues. Losses at the gene ends were 5 bases for V and 5 bases for J; bases not matched to a gene: 9. CDR3 coding DNA: TGTGCCAGCAGCCCCCAACTAGCGGGGGACCGAGATACGCAGTATTTT. Protein sequence: CASSPQLAGDRDTQYF.

In its sample, this clone was seen once. The chain carries TRBV5-1 and TRBJ2-3; 12 positions match TRBD2. Losses at the gene ends were 4 bases for V and 2 bases for J; bases not matched to a gene: 11. CDR1 and CDR2 from the germline V gene are SGHRS and YFSETQ. The CDR3 is 18 amino acids. CDR3 amino acids: CASSPPLPSGGATDTQYF. CDR3 coding DNA: TGCGCCAGCAGCCCCCCACTACCTAGCGGGGGGGCCACAGATACGCAGTATTTT.

The rearrangement joins TRBV5-6 to TRBJ1-2, with a weak D call TRBD1 (5 bases). Per the germline V gene, CDR1 is SGHDT and CDR2 is YYEEEE. The CDR3 is 15 amino acids. Trimming removed 4 bases from V and 4 bases from J, with 17 bases in between. This CDR3 reads CASSVSWGGTYGYTF. CDR3 DNA: TGTGCCAGCAGCGTTTCCTGGGGGGGGACCTATGGCTACACCTTC.

The rearrangement links TRBV11-2 to TRBJ2-5; D is uncertain. Germline assignment: CDR1 SGHAT and CDR2 FQNNGV. CDR3 length: 14 amino acids. V lost 4 bases and J lost 5, with 14 bases in between. The CDR3 nucleotides read TGTGCCAGCAGCTCTCTCGGCGGCCGGGAGACCCAGTACTTC. The encoded protein is CASSSLGGRETQYF.

This chain connects TRBV6-5 to TRBJ1-5; tentative D call: TRBD1 (5 bases). Between the trimmed V and J ends, which lost 2 bases and 2 bases, there was a span of 10 bases. The CDR3 has 15 residues. Germline V lookup: CDR1 MNHEY, CDR2 SVGAGI. The CDR3 loop is CASSYRPGGNQPQHF. CDR3 coding DNA: TGTGCCAGCAGTTACCGACCGGGGGGCAATCAGCCCCAGCATTTT.

V is TRBV5-1 and J is TRBJ2-1; 9 positions agree with TRBD1. V shed 2 bases and J 8 bases; nucleotides not matched to a gene: 8. Germline values: CDR1 SGHRS, CDR2 YFSETQ. CDR3 length equals 15 residues. The CDR3 DNA reads TGCGCCAGCAGCTTAGGGACAGGGTTAGTGGATGAGCAGTTCTTC. As protein: CASSLGTGLVDEQFF.

The V and J genes are TRBV7-9 and TRBJ1-2; TRBD1 matches at 8 bases. This CDR3 has 16 residues. V lost 2 bases to trimming and J lost 1 base; unmatched junction nucleotides: 6. In germline, CDR1 is SEHNR, CDR2 FQNEAQ (reference sequence). The CDR3, as DNA: TGTGCCAGCAGCTTATATCTTACAGGGGGTAACTATGGCTACACCTTC. This sequence encodes CASSLYLTGGNYGYTF.

The V gene is TRBV27, the J gene TRBJ1-1; 8 nucleotides line up with TRBD1. With 4 bases clipped from V and 3 bases from J, the junction kept 10 bases outside the gene matches. CDR3 length: 16 residues. The germline V gene has CDR1 MNHEY and CDR2 SMNVEV (reference sequence). The CDR3 sequence: CASSYLNRGRDTEAFF. The DNA for the CDR3 is TGTGCCAGCAGTTATCTTAACAGGGGGAGGGACACTGAAGCTTTCTTT.

This clone was seen a single time. A read error may account for a junction end that differs from germline. The chain uses TRBV7-9 and TRBJ1-1; D perhaps matches TRBD1 (6 bases). The length of the CDR3 is 13 residues. Germline V gene lookup returns CDR1 SEHNR and CDR2 FQNEAQ (reference sequence). CDR3 region: CSSSKTGNTEAFF. In DNA, the CDR3 is TGTTCCAGCAGCAAGACAGGGAACACTGAAGCTTTCTTT.

The sample holds a few counts of this clone. The chain is built from TRBV5-1 and TRBJ1-1; TRBD1 might be the D (5 bases). Germline values: CDR1 SGHRS, CDR2 YFSETQ. V gave up 2 bases and J gave up 2 bases, with 13 bases separating them. The CDR3 runs to 15 residues. The CDR3 sequence: CASSLRGLTNTEAFF. As DNA, the CDR3 is TGCGCCAGCAGCTTACGGGGACTTACTAACACTGAAGCTTTCTTT.

This chain uses TRBV4-1 with TRBJ2-2; 10 bases agree with TRBD2. J lost 6 bases, V lost 3 bases, and 4 bases had no gene match. Looked up from germline, CDR1 is MGHRA and CDR2 is YSYEKL. The CDR3 has 15 amino acids. In nucleotides, the CDR3 is TGCGCCAGCAGCCAGGGGCTAGCGGGGGCCGGGGAGCTGTTTTTT. This translates into CASSQGLAGAGELFF.

This chain connects TRBV5-1 to TRBJ1-1; D not resolved. Germline CDR1 and CDR2: SGHRS and YFSETQ. The CDR3 spans 14 residues. The V end lost 0 bases, the J end lost 1 base, and 7 bases lay between the germline ends. The CDR3 sequence is CASSLERSNTEAFF. CDR3 bases: TGCGCCAGCAGCTTGGAGCGGTCGAACACTGAAGCTTTCTTT.

This sequence joins TRBV19 and TRBJ2-3; TRBD2 agrees at 13 bases. CDR3 length: 15 residues. V was clipped by 6 bases and J by 2 bases; unmatched bases: 2. Germline values: CDR1 LNHDA, CDR2 SQIVND (reference sequence). The CDR3 region is CASSGLAGVTDTQYF. Written as DNA, the CDR3 is TGTGCCAGTAGCGGACTAGCGGGGGTCACAGATACGCAGTATTTT.

This clone was recorded a few times. The chain combines TRBV30 with TRBJ2-7, with 13 bases matching TRBD2. CDR3 length: 16 residues. Per germline, CDR1 GTSNPN and CDR2 SVGIG (reference sequence). V shed 2 bases and J 2 bases; nucleotides not matched to a gene: 6. CDR3 protein: CAWSPGTSGVPYEQYF. CDR3 sequence (DNA): TGTGCCTGGAGTCCTGGGACTAGCGGGGTTCCCTACGAGCAGTACTTC. Supplemented by reference TRBV30 and TRBJ2-7, the full variable domain reads SQTIHQWPATLVQPVGSPLSLECTVEGTSNPNLYWYRQAAGRGLQLLFYSVGIGQISSEVPQNLSASRPQDRQFILSSKKLLLSDSGFYLCAWSPGTSGVPYEQYFGPGTRLTVT.

The V gene is TRBV6-5, the J gene TRBJ1-5, with D perhaps TRBD1 (5 bases). The CDR3 runs to 14 residues. Germline CDR1 MNHEY, CDR2 SVGAGI. Trimming took off 6 bases at V and 3 bases at J, with 12 bases between the two ends. The CDR3 sequence is CASSPGLVNQPQHF. CDR3 in DNA: TGTGCCAGCAGCCCGGGACTGGTCAATCAGCCCCAGCATTTT.

V and J are TRBV5-1 and TRBJ2-1; 8 nucleotides match TRBD1. V lost 0 bases and J lost 9; bases outside the gene matches: 5. The germline V gene has CDR1 SGHRS and CDR2 YFSETQ. The CDR3 sequence is 14 residues long. In DNA form, the CDR3 reads TGCGCCAGCAGCTTGGGACAGGGGAGCTTTGAGCAGTTCTTC. This codes for CASSLGQGSFEQFF.

DNA of the CDR3: TGTGCCATTTCGATTAGCGGGAACCGCCAGCAGTACTTC. This encodes CAISISGNRQQYF. The chain combines TRBV7-2 with TRBJ2-7, with 8 bases matching TRBD2. V shed 10 bases and J 8 bases; nucleotides not matched to a gene: 13. The CDR3 consists of 13 residues. The germline V gene has CDR1 SGHTA and CDR2 FQGNSA.

V usage is TRBV18 and J usage is TRBJ1-1, with 7 bases identical to TRBD1. Germline V lookup: CDR1 KGHSH, CDR2 LQKENI. The CDR3 covers 14 residues. Trimming took 3 bases from V and 4 from J; bases not matched to a gene: 5. The CDR3 loop is CASSPTGRSTEAFF. The CDR3 region has the DNA TGTGCCAGCTCACCGACAGGGAGGTCCACTGAAGCTTTCTTT.

The genes are TRBV6-5 and TRBJ1-1; the D is unclear. Trimming removed 6 bases at V and 3 bases at J, with 11 bases between. Germline assignment: CDR1 MNHEY and CDR2 SVGAGI. This CDR3 comprises 13 residues. For the CDR3, the DNA is TGTGCCAGCAGCCGAAAGAGGGACACTGAAGCTTTCTTT. It is translated as CASSRKRDTEAFF.

The CDR3 protein is CASSLTGDRYGELFF. The CDR3 DNA is TGTGCCAGCAGCCTGACAGGGGATAGGTACGGGGAGCTGTTTTTT. This chain links TRBV7-3 with TRBJ2-2, with 8 bases lining up with TRBD1. CDR1 and CDR2 from the germline V gene are SGHTA and FQGTGA. The CDR3 extends over 15 amino acids. J gave up 7 bases and V 5 bases, and 9 bases lay outside the gene matches. The variable domain in full, completed from reference TRBV7-3 and TRBJ2-2, reads GAGVSQTPSNKVTEKGKYVELRCDPISGHTALYWYRQSLGQGPEFLIYFQGTGAADDSGLPNDRFFAVRPEGSVSTLKIQRTERGDSAVYLCASSLTGDRYGELFFGEGSRLTVL.

The chain is built from TRBV6-1 and TRBJ1-3, with a possible D match to TRBD1 (5 bases). Germline CDR1 reads MNHNS; CDR2 reads SASEGT. The CDR3 totals 12 residues. In DNA, the CDR3 is TGTGCGAGCGGGACTTCTGGAAACACCATATATTTT. Translated: CASGTSGNTIYF.

This clone has more than one count but fewer than ten. The chain couples TRBV18 to TRBJ1-1; D not certain. Germline V gives CDR1 KGHSH, CDR2 LQKENI. The V end lost 3 bases, the J end lost 1 base, and 12 bases lay between the germline ends. The CDR3 totals 15 residues. CDR3 sequence: CASSPRNPGNTEAFF. In DNA, the CDR3 is TGTGCCAGCTCACCCCGGAATCCAGGGAACACTGAAGCTTTCTTT.

This sequence joins TRBV6-6 and TRBJ2-5; TRBD1 is a possible D gene (5 bases). The length of the CDR3 is 14 residues. CDR1 and CDR2 (germline): MNHNY, SVGAGI (reference sequence). The V end was cut by 6 bases, the J end by 0 bases, with 11 bases between. CDR3 DNA sequence: TGTGCCAGCAGCTGGACACCTTACCAAGAGACCCAGTACTTC. Translation: CASSWTPYQETQYF.

The chain couples TRBV11-2 to TRBJ2-5; D gene uncertain. Trimming cost V 7 bases and J 3 bases, with 18 bases left between them. From germline, CDR1 is SGHAT and CDR2 FQNNGV. The length of the CDR3 is 15 residues. In DNA form, the CDR3 reads TGTGCCAGCACCATTAATCCGAACCGAGAAGAGACCCAGTACTTC. Its translation is CASTINPNREETQYF.

This clone was seen at least ten times. The CDR3, as DNA: TGTGCCAGCAGTGATTCCCTAGCGGGGAGCACAGATACGCAGTATTTT. The encoded protein is CASSDSLAGSTDTQYF. The chain joins TRBV2 to TRBJ2-3, with TRBD2 matching over 9 bases. Germline values: CDR1 SNHLY, CDR2 FYNNEI. The CDR3 covers 16 residues. V shed 3 bases and J 0 bases; nucleotides not matched to a gene: 4.

The chain employs TRBV30 and TRBJ1-6; tentative D call: TRBD1 (5 bases). CDR1 is GTSNPN, CDR2 SVGIG, per germline (reference sequence). CDR3 length equals 13 residues. The V gene lost 7 bases and the J gene lost 5 bases, with 12 bases spanning the gap. The CDR3 sequence is CAYSSRDNSPLHF. The CDR3 DNA reads as TGTGCCTACTCCTCCAGGGATAATTCACCCCTCCACTTT.

The chain uses TRBV20-1 and TRBJ1-1; 7 nucleotides line up with TRBD1. From germline, CDR1 is DFQATT and CDR2 SNEGSKA (reference sequence). Trimming removed 5 bases from V and 6 bases from J; junction bases left unmatched: 3. The CDR3 spans 11 residues. The CDR3 coding sequence is TGCAGTGCTCCTAGGGGGCCTGAAGCTTTCTTT. Translation gives CSAPRGPEAFF.

The V call is TRBV6-5, the J call TRBJ2-3, with D possibly being TRBD1 (5 bases). Germline CDR1 MNHEY, CDR2 SVGAGI. The CDR3 sequence is 15 residues long. Between the trimmed V and J ends, which lost 2 bases and 0 bases, there was a span of 9 bases. CDR3 DNA: TGTGCCAGCAGTTACGGGGCTTCTAGCACAGATACGCAGTATTTT. Translating gives CASSYGASSTDTQYF.